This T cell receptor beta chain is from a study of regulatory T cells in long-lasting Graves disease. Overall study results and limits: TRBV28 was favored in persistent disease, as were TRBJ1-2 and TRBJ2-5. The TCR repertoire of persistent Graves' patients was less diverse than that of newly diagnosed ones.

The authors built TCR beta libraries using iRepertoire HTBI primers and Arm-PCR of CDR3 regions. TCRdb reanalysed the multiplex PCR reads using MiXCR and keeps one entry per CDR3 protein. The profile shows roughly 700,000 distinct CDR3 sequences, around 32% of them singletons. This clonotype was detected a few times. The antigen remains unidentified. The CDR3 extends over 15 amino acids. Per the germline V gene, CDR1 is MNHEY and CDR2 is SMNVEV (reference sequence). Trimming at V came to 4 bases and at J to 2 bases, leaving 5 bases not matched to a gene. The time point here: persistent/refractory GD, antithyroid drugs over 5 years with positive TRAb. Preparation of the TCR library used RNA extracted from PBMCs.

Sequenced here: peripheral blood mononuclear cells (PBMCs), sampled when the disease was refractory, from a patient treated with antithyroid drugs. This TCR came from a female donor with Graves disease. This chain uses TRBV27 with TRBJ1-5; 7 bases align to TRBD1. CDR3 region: CASSYSGTGNQPQHF. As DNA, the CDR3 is TGTGCCAGCAGTTACAGCGGGACAGGCAATCAGCCCCAGCATTTT.